This T cell receptor (beta chain) was documented in a study of T-cell memory formation after mild COVID-19. Study conclusions and caveats: There was no confirmation that second-wave clones peaking on day 37 were SARS-CoV-2 specific. CD4+ contracting clones lay mainly in CM and EM, CD8+ ones in EMRA. That cross-reactive memory joined was suggested by some responding clones appearing in pre-infection memory.

Germline V gene lookup returns CDR1 SGHTA and CDR2 FQGNSA. The CDR3 runs to 14 residues. TCR alpha and TCR beta cDNA libraries carrying sample barcodes and UMIs were produced by 5'RACE using constant-segment primers. MiXCR was run by TCRdb on the 5' RACE reads, yielding one entry per CDR3 protein. The data contain roughly 450,000 distinct CDR3 sequences, about 20% of them seen just once; the ten biggest clones take up roughly 21%. A remark on this clonotype: The antigen remains unidentified. A read error may produce the germline difference seen at one junction end.

The rearrangement links TRBV7-2 to TRBJ1-5, with 10 nucleotides matching TRBD1. This receptor was identified in a man aged 18 to 30 who had mild COVID-19 (a few samples of this study predate the infection). Cell type and time point are not known. Input material: PBMCs or a T cell subset sorted from them (not recorded which). The CDR3 is CASSLGTGGQTQHF. The CDR3 DNA reads as TGTGCCAGCAGCTTAGGGACAGGGGGTCAGACCCAGCATTTT.